The clone carrying this TCR beta chain was seen only a few times. The antigen is unknown. Samples came from axillary lymph nodes draining the breast cancer. The sample originates from a study of breast tumors, draining lymph nodes, adjacent tissues. Via MiXCR, TCRdb re-called the multiplex PCR reads, giving one row per CDR3 protein. The data hold approximately 150,000 distinct CDR3 sequences, with roughly a third observed a single time. CDR1 and CDR2 (germline): MNHNS, SASEGT. V gave up 1 base and J gave up 3 bases, with 6 bases separating them. This CDR3 region has 13 residues. General study points: Tumor and nontumor repertoires were significantly more similar in luminal-like than in basal-like breast cancer. Tumor repertoires ranked between lymph nodes and nontumor tissue in diversity, with V and J gene preferences. Data fit most tumor T cells coming from lymph node, expanding in tumor. Data only fit, rather than demonstrated, lymph node origin of most tumor T cells.

This chain connects TRBV6-1 to TRBJ1-1; D gene ambiguous. Sequencing was carried out using axillary lymph node tissue. This clonotype was obtained from a female donor with breast cancer. Some clones in this sample may be carry-over from other donors' samples. CDR3: CASSEGQHTEAFF. In DNA, the CDR3 is TGTGCCAGCAGTGAAGGGCAACACACTGAAGCTTTCTTT.